This T cell receptor (beta chain) was captured by sequencing in a study of cytomegalovirus exposure and HLA in healthy donors. General observations from the study: Associated with cytomegalovirus, according to the listing, were some 180 TCR beta chains. Rare TCR sequences predominated, though certain public TCRs were found in many donors.

As for this clone: Antigen: not known.

Germline loops: CDR1 DFQATT, CDR2 SNEGSKA (reference sequence). The CDR3 length is 11 residues. V lost 5 bases, J lost 8 bases, and 12 bases lay in between. The repertoire was sequenced with immunoSEQ multiplex PCR; TCRdb's copy has only in-frame clones and lacks some. Among 280,000 or so clones listed, roughly 90% were seen once. The gene calls are TRBV20-1 and TRBJ1-2; possible D gene TRBD1, 5 bases. The clonotype originates from a woman aged 18 to 35 in good health and CMV-seronegative. The sequencing input was PBMCs. CDR3 sequence (DNA): TGCAGTGCTTACGGGAGGGGAGGCTACACCTTC. The encoded protein is CSAYGRGGYTF.